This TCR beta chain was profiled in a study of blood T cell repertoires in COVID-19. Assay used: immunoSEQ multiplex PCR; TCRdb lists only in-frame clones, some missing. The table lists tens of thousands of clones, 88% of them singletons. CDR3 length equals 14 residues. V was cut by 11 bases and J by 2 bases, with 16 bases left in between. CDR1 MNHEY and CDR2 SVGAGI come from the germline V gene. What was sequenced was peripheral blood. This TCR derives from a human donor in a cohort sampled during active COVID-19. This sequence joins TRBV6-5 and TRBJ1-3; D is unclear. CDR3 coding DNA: TGTGCCGCCTCTTCGGGTAAAGCTGGAAACACCATATATTTT. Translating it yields CAASSGKAGNTIYF.